The clone carrying this TCR beta chain was observed a handful of times. V dropped 1 base and J dropped 7 bases, with 11 bases sitting between them. This CDR3 comprises 13 residues. The germline V gene encodes CDR1 DFQATT and CDR2 SNEGSKA (reference sequence). This entry is derived from a study of patients and donors after allogeneic stem cell transplantation. TCRdb re-called the RT-PCR reads with MiXCR, one entry per CDR3 protein. The sample has roughly 880,000 distinct CDR3 sequences; roughly 18% are singletons. V is TRBV20-1 and J is TRBJ2-1, with a tentative D call TRBD2 (6 bases). The sequencing sample was made of blood, either unsorted or a sorted T cell fraction (not recorded which). The clonotype was recovered from a human donor who was either an allogeneic HSCT recipient or a stem cell or donor lymphocyte infusion donor (not recorded which). It is not recorded whose cells these are; they may come from a transplant donor. This chain's CDR3 is CSARGGVSNEQFF. DNA for the CDR3: TGCAGTGCTAGAGGGGGGGTTTCGAATGAGCAGTTCTTC.